This passage covers 28 T cell receptor beta chains from one sample sequenced in a study of cytomegalovirus exposure and HLA in healthy donors. The PCR had 60 Vbeta and 13 Jbeta primers. The table came from immunoSEQ multiplex PCR; TCRdb's copy has only in-frame clones and leaves some out. The sample yields a few hundred thousand clones, about 80% seen once. The material sequenced was PBMCs. The receptor set was obtained from a girl aged 2-10 years in good health and CMV-seronegative.

This clone was picked up one time. The chain has TRBV28 and TRBJ1-2, with TRBD1 matching 8 bases. V was pared by 5 bases and J by 6 bases, with 5 bases of the junction left unmatched. This CDR3 has 13 residues. Germline V gene sequence: CDR1 MDHEN, CDR2 SYDVKM. CDR3 DNA sequence: TGTGCCAGCAGTAGCGGACAGGGTGATGGCTACACCTTC. This sequence encodes CASSSGQGDGYTF.

This clone was seen just once. The chain links TRBV14 to TRBJ2-2; 12 nucleotides align to TRBD2. The germline V gene has CDR1 SGHDN and CDR2 FVKESK. The CDR3 totals 19 residues. After removal of 1 base from V and 5 bases from J, the junction contained 11 bases not matched to a gene. CDR3 loop: CASSQVKGLAGIFTGELFF. CDR3 DNA sequence: TGTGCCAGCAGCCAAGTCAAGGGACTAGCGGGCATATTTACCGGGGAGCTGTTTTTT.

The rearrangement links TRBV5-6 to TRBJ2-1; 10 nucleotides line up with TRBD2. The CDR3 runs to 16 residues. Germline trimming cut 2 bases from V and 7 bases from J; bases unmatched to any gene: 9. Germline values: CDR1 SGHDT, CDR2 YYEEEE. The DNA for the CDR3 is TGTGCCAGCAGCTTCTCTACCGGACTAGCGGATAATGAGCAGTTCTTC. It specifies CASSFSTGLADNEQFF.

J is TRBJ2-1 and V is TRBV4-2; D is undetermined. CDR3 length equals 17 residues. The germline V gene has CDR1 LGHNA and CDR2 YNFKEQ. V lost 1 base and J 0 bases, leaving 13 bases between the germline ends. CDR3 sequence: CASSQVPPGGSYNEQFF. In nucleotides, the CDR3 is TGTGCCAGCAGCCAAGTTCCCCCCGGCGGCTCCTACAATGAGCAGTTCTTC.

This rearrangement joins TRBV14 to TRBJ2-3, with D possibly TRBD2 on 5 matching bases. Germline V lookup: CDR1 SGHDN, CDR2 FVKESK. V lost 0 bases and J 3 bases, leaving 7 bases between the germline ends. This CDR3 is built from 14 residues. CDR3 residues: CASSQDLATDTQYF. CDR3 nucleotides: TGTGCCAGCAGCCAAGATCTAGCAACAGATACGCAGTATTTT.

The CDR3 coding sequence is TGTGCCAGCAGTCCCTCGGGGGTTCGGAATGAGCAGTTCTTC. As protein: CASSPSGVRNEQFF. The genes are TRBV28 and TRBJ2-1; TRBD2 is a possible D gene (6 bases). The CDR3 contains 14 residues. The V gene's germline CDR1 is MDHEN and CDR2 SYDVKM. Between the trimmed V and J ends, which lost 5 bases and 7 bases, there was a span of 15 bases.

This clone was seen only a few times. CDR3 coding DNA: TGTGCCAGCAGCCTTCACGGGCGGGGGGGGCCCCGGGAGCAGTTCTTC. Its protein product is CASSLHGRGGPREQFF. The chain carries TRBV4-2 and TRBJ2-1; 9 nucleotides agree with TRBD2. Per the germline V gene, CDR1 is LGHNA and CDR2 is YNFKEQ. The CDR3 is made up of 16 amino acids. Trimming took 4 bases from V and 10 from J; bases not matched to a gene: 14.

The chain couples TRBV19 to TRBJ2-2; no firm D call. The V end lost 10 bases, the J end lost 4 bases, and 16 bases lay between the germline ends. The V gene's germline CDR1 is LNHDA and CDR2 SQIVND (reference sequence). This CDR3 spans 14 amino acids. CDR3 coding DNA: TGTGCCATAAGTCCAGGAAGTTTCACCGGGGAGCTGTTTTTT. It codes for CAISPGSFTGELFF.

V gene TRBV5-1 combines with J gene TRBJ2-5; D perhaps matches TRBD2 (5 bases). V dropped 4 bases and J dropped 9 bases, with 19 bases sitting between them. From germline, CDR1 is SGHRS and CDR2 YFSETQ. CDR3 length: 14 residues. CDR3 region: CASSPTDGPRAQYF. In nucleotides, the CDR3 is TGCGCCAGCAGCCCTACGGACGGGCCGAGGGCCCAGTACTTC.

The chain carries TRBV10-3 and TRBJ2-7, with 7 bases that match TRBD2. The ends lost 4 bases at V and 5 bases at J; junction bases unmatched: 8. The CDR3 extends over 14 amino acids. Germline lookup yields CDR1 ENHRY and CDR2 SYGVKD. In DNA, the CDR3 is TGTGCCATCAGTGCCGGACTAGATTTCCACGAGCAGTACTTC. Translated: CAISAGLDFHEQYF.

J is TRBJ2-7 and V is TRBV27, with TRBD2 as a possible D gene (6 bases). V was shortened by 5 bases and J by 6 bases, with 17 bases between the two germline ends. Germline V lookup: CDR1 MNHEY, CDR2 SMNVEV (reference sequence). This CDR3 region has 14 residues. CDR3 sequence (DNA): TGTGCCAGCAGTGGGGGTGCAGGGACTGCCGAGCAGTACTTC. It specifies CASSGGAGTAEQYF.

The rearrangement joins TRBV27 to TRBJ1-6; D unclear. Germline V gene lookup returns CDR1 MNHEY and CDR2 SMNVEV (reference sequence). Trimming removed 3 bases from V and 10 bases from J, with 7 bases in between. The CDR3 totals 12 residues. CDR3 region: CASSFPRSPLHF. In DNA form, the CDR3 reads TGTGCCAGCAGTTTTCCTAGGTCACCCCTCCACTTT.

The V call is TRBV29-1, the J call TRBJ2-7; D unclear. With 6 bases removed from V and 0 bases from J, the gap between germline ends came to 15 bases. This CDR3 has 14 amino acids. Looked up from germline, CDR1 is SQVTM and CDR2 is ANQGSEA. In DNA, the CDR3 is TGCAGCGTCCTTAGTCCAGGCAGCTCCTACGAGCAGTACTTC. It specifies CSVLSPGSSYEQYF.

The chain has TRBV4-2 and TRBJ1-6, with TRBD1 identical over 9 bases. Germline V gives CDR1 LGHNA, CDR2 YNFKEQ. The J segment lost 7 bases and the V segment lost 5 bases, leaving 9 bases of the junction unmatched. This CDR3 spans 16 amino acids. The CDR3 region is CASSYGVTGGNSPLHF. The DNA for the CDR3 is TGTGCCAGCAGCTATGGAGTGACAGGGGGGAATTCACCCCTCCACTTT.

This clone was observed a few times. The chain links TRBV7-8 to TRBJ1-2; 7 nucleotides line up with TRBD1. The CDR3 length is 14 residues. Germline CDR1 is SGHVS and CDR2 is FQNEAQ. J was trimmed by 0 bases and V by 5 bases; bases with no gene match: 3. CDR3 bases: TGTGCCAGCAGCGGGACAGCTGCTAACTATGGCTACACCTTC. Translation: CASSGTAANYGYTF.

The J gene is TRBJ2-7, the V gene TRBV28; 7 bases are a match to TRBD1. The CDR3 sequence is 15 residues long. Germline assignment: CDR1 MDHEN and CDR2 SYDVKM. Germline trimming cut 6 bases from V and 0 bases from J; bases unmatched to any gene: 8. In DNA, the CDR3 is TGTGCCAGCAGGGGACAGCCTAAAAGCTCCTACGAGCAGTACTTC. It specifies CASRGQPKSSYEQYF.

V and J are TRBV20-1 and TRBJ2-1; TRBD2 might be the D (6 bases). Trimming cost V 6 bases and J 6 bases, with 9 bases left between them. The CDR3 spans 11 residues. The V gene's germline CDR1 is DFQATT and CDR2 SNEGSKA (reference sequence). The CDR3 DNA reads as TGCAGTGCCCGACTAGTCAATGAGCAGTTCTTC. It specifies CSARLVNEQFF.

The gene calls are TRBV7-2 and TRBJ1-2, with 7 bases aligning to TRBD1. Germline V CDR1 and CDR2: SGHTA, FQGNSA. V lost 2 bases to trimming and J lost 2 bases; unmatched junction nucleotides: 5. The CDR3 is 15 amino acids. The CDR3 coding sequence is TGTGCCAGCAGCTTAAGACAGGGACAGAACTATGGCTACACCTTC. This codes for CASSLRQGQNYGYTF.

This chain connects TRBV19 to TRBJ2-1, with 12 bases matching TRBD2. The V and J ends lost 9 bases and 7 bases, in that order; junction bases with no gene match: 7. The germline V gene encodes CDR1 LNHDA and CDR2 SQIVND (reference sequence). This CDR3 comprises 14 residues. CDR3 sequence (DNA): TGTGCCAGCCGACTAGCGGGGGTAAGGAATGAGCAGTTCTTC. Its protein product is CASRLAGVRNEQFF.

V gene TRBV27 combines with J gene TRBJ2-1; TRBD2 aligns across 8 bases. The CDR3 has 18 residues. Germline assignment: CDR1 MNHEY and CDR2 SMNVEV (reference sequence). V was pared by 5 bases and J by 4 bases, with 16 bases of the junction left unmatched. The CDR3 protein is CASSPRGLVAGGYNEQFF. The CDR3 region has the DNA TGTGCCAGCAGTCCCCGAGGACTGGTGGCGGGAGGTTACAATGAGCAGTTCTTC.

The rearrangement joins TRBV27 to TRBJ2-7; 8 bases fit TRBD2. The V gene end was trimmed by 7 bases and the J gene end by 3 bases; junction bases not matched to a gene: 14. Germline V CDR1 and CDR2: MNHEY, SMNVEV (reference sequence). The CDR3 totals 16 residues. The CDR3 DNA reads TGTGCCAGCAAGTGGACTAGCCGATCATTGGACTACGAGCAGTACTTC. Translation gives CASKWTSRSLDYEQYF.

The rearrangement joins TRBV7-3 to TRBJ2-3; weak D call: TRBD2 (6 bases). The CDR3 covers 16 residues. Between the trimmed V and J ends, which lost 5 bases and 0 bases, there was a span of 15 bases. Per the germline V gene, CDR1 is SGHTA and CDR2 is FQGTGA. The CDR3 region has the DNA TGTGCCAGCAGCCCCATGGCGGGGCTTAGCACAGATACGCAGTATTTT. Its protein is CASSPMAGLSTDTQYF.

The table lists this clone with a few counts. The rearrangement links TRBV5-8 to TRBJ2-3; no definite D call. Germline CDR1 and CDR2: SGHTS and YDEGEE. With 1 base removed from V and 0 bases from J, the gap between germline ends came to 12 bases. CDR3 size: 16 residues. The CDR3 coding sequence is TGTGCCAGCAGCTTGTTACTAACAACTAGCACAGATACGCAGTATTTT. Protein: CASSLLLTTSTDTQYF. The full variable domain, completed using reference TRBV5-8 and TRBJ2-3, is EAGVTQSPTHLIKTRGQQATLRCSPISGHTSVYWYQQALGLGLQFLLWYDEGEERNRGNFPPRFSGRQFPNYSSELNVNALELEDSALYLCASSLLLTTSTDTQYFGPGTRLTVL.

This clone was found once. This chain uses TRBV9 with TRBJ1-4; no clear D. Germline V gene sequence: CDR1 SGDLS, CDR2 YYNGEE. Deletions cut 4 bases from V and 14 bases from J, with 27 bases between. The CDR3 runs to 16 residues. CDR3: CASSQQPLEAMKSLFF. CDR3 nucleotides: TGTGCCAGCAGCCAACAGCCCCTGGAGGCGATGAAAAGTCTGTTTTTT.

The J gene is TRBJ2-7, the V gene TRBV27; 9 bases agree with TRBD2. After removal of 2 bases from V and 3 bases from J, the junction contained 11 bases not matched to a gene. The CDR3 runs to 17 residues. CDR1 is MNHEY, CDR2 SMNVEV, per germline (reference sequence). CDR3 amino acids: CASSLRRGGPVLYEQYF. The CDR3 DNA follows: TGTGCCAGCAGTTTACGGCGGGGGGGGCCTGTCCTCTACGAGCAGTACTTC.

The rearrangement joins TRBV28 to TRBJ1-4; no reliable D call. This CDR3 region has 15 residues. V dropped 2 bases and J dropped 7 bases, with 14 bases sitting between them. Per the germline V gene, CDR1 is MDHEN and CDR2 is SYDVKM. The CDR3 region is CASSLNLPFTEKLFF. CDR3 nucleotides: TGTGCCAGCAGTTTAAACCTACCTTTTACTGAAAAACTGTTTTTT.

The J gene is TRBJ1-5, the V gene TRBV2; tentatively, D is TRBD1 (5 bases). Trimming removed 3 bases at V and 0 bases at J, with 12 bases between. The CDR3 totals 16 residues. Germline CDR1 reads SNHLY; CDR2 reads FYNNEI. Here the CDR3 DNA reads TGTGCCAGCAGTGACCCGACAGAGTATAGCAATCAGCCCCAGCATTTT. Protein sequence: CASSDPTEYSNQPQHF.

This chain joins TRBV18 and TRBJ2-7, with TRBD1 matching over 7 bases. Trimming cost V 3 bases and J 6 bases; bases outside gene matches: 8. CDR3 length: 14 amino acids. Germline-derived CDR1 and CDR2 are KGHSH and LQKENI. The CDR3 region is CASSPPGQVFEQYF. CDR3 nucleotides: TGTGCCAGCTCACCCCCCGGACAGGTCTTCGAGCAGTACTTC.